This entry features one T cell receptor (beta chain) sequence. The target antigen is unknown. Sequencing of DNA taken from cultured CD4+ T cells relied on the Oncomine TCR Beta short-read assay. TCRdb processed the PCR reads anew with MiXCR; each CDR3 protein has one entry. The sample has roughly 12,000 distinct CDR3 sequences; less than 55% are singletons. The data were obtained in a study of vaccination and CD4 T cells after COVID-19. For the study at large: Six males and four females, two of them Hispanic, were enrolled as convalescents.

As for treatment: approximately 11-day PBMC culture with coronavirus spike peptide pools or control peptides (ViraFEST assay). Germline CDR1 is SGHTA and CDR2 is FQGNSA. Trimming removed 2 bases from V and 5 bases from J; junction bases left unmatched: 4. CDR3 size: 16 residues. This chain joins TRBV7-2 and TRBJ2-5; TRBD2 matches at 14 bases. This sequence was found in a human donor with COVID-19. The specimen sequenced was cultured CD4+ T cells from blood. This chain's CDR3 is CASSLRLAGGPETQYF. The CDR3 DNA follows: TGTGCCAGCAGCTTACGACTAGCGGGGGGGCCTGAGACCCAGTACTTC.